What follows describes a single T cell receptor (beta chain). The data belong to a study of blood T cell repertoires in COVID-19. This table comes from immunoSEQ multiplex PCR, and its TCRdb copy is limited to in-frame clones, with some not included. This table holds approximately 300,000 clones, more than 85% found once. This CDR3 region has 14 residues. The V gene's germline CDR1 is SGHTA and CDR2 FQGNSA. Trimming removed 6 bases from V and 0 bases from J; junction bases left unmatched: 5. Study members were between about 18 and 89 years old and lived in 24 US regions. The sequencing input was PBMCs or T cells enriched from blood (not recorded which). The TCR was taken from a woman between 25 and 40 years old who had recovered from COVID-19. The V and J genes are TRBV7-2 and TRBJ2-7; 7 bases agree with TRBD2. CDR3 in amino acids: CASRQSSGSYEQYF. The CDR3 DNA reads TGTGCCAGCAGACAATCTAGCGGCTCCTACGAGCAGTACTTC. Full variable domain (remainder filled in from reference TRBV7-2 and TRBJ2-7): GAGVSQSPSNKVTEKGKDVELRCDPISGHTALYWYRQSLGQGLEFLIYFQGNSAPDKSGLPSDRFSAERTGGSVSTLTIQRTQQEDSAVYLCASRQSSGSYEQYFGPGTRLTVT.